These 18 T cell receptor beta chains were sequenced from one sample in a study of blood T cell repertoires in COVID-19. Clones were sequenced by immunoSEQ multiplex PCR, and TCRdb holds only the in-frame ones, with some missing. The data show 350,000 to 450,000 clones, with 91% seen just once and 0.8% to 0.9% held by the top ten. Sequencing was performed on PBMCs or T cells enriched from blood (not recorded which). The source is a woman in her thirties or forties who had been exposed to COVID-19.

The chain combines TRBV30 with TRBJ2-5; D is unclear. Germline V CDR1 and CDR2: GTSNPN, SVGIG (reference sequence). Trimming took 0 bases from V and 3 from J, leaving 5 bases between them. CDR3 length equals 12 residues. The CDR3 loop reads CAWSVSEETQYF. In DNA form, the CDR3 reads TGTGCCTGGAGTGTATCCGAAGAGACCCAGTACTTC.

The rearrangement uses TRBV6-2 or TRBV6-3 and TRBJ1-1, with D possibly being TRBD1 (5 bases). CDR1 and CDR2 (germline): MNHEY, SVGEGT. Trimming cost V 6 bases and J 4 bases, with 15 bases left between them. The CDR3 sequence is 14 residues long. In DNA form, the CDR3 reads TGTGCCAGCAGCGAGACTAGGGGTACCACTGAAGCTTTCTTT. Translated: CASSETRGTTEAFF.

This clone was seen a single time. The rearrangement links TRBV18 to TRBJ2-3; TRBD1 agrees at 7 bases. The CDR3 is 15 residues long. CDR1 and CDR2 from the germline V gene are KGHSH and LQKENI. The trim removed 3 bases at V and 4 bases at J, leaving 7 bases unmatched. Here the CDR3 reads CASSPPRQGPDTQYF. The CDR3 coding sequence is TGTGCCAGCTCACCTCCGCGACAGGGACCAGATACGCAGTATTTT.

This chain uses TRBV3-1 (or the pseudogene TRBV3-2) with TRBJ2-1; 7 nucleotides line up with TRBD2. The CDR3 covers 16 residues. Germline V gives CDR1 LGHDT, CDR2 YNNKEL (reference sequence). Losses at the gene ends were 4 bases for V and 1 base for J; bases not matched to a gene: 7. The CDR3 loop reads CASSLGGGQSYNEQFF. CDR3 nucleotides: TGTGCCAGCAGCCTGGGCGGGGGTCAGTCCTACAATGAGCAGTTCTTC.

The J gene is TRBJ2-7, the V gene TRBV5-1, with D maybe TRBD1 (6 bases). Germline assignment: CDR1 SGHRS and CDR2 YFSETQ. The V and J ends lost 2 bases and 4 bases respectively, with 13 bases between them. This CDR3 has 14 amino acids. DNA of the CDR3: TGCGCCAGCAGCTTACAGGGAATCGAATACGAGCAGTACTTC. As protein: CASSLQGIEYEQYF.

The CDR3 loop is CASNPDGQGRETQYF. The CDR3 bases are TGTGCCAGCAACCCGGATGGGCAGGGAAGAGAGACCCAGTACTTC. The chain links TRBV9 to TRBJ2-5; weak D call: TRBD1 (5 bases). Germline CDR1 reads SGDLS; CDR2 reads YYNGEE. This CDR3 has 15 residues. V was cut by 6 bases and J by 4 bases, with 19 bases left in between.

This rearrangement joins TRBV2 to TRBJ1-3; D not resolved. The germline V gene encodes CDR1 SNHLY and CDR2 FYNNEI. The CDR3 is 13 residues long. The ends were cut back, 4 bases at V and 4 bases at J, with 8 bases in the middle. CDR3: CASSGAEGNTIYF. The DNA of the CDR3 is TGTGCCAGCAGTGGGGCAGAGGGAAACACCATATATTTT.

CDR3 protein: CASSLREARYNEQFF. The CDR3 nucleotides are TGTGCCAGCAGCTTAAGGGAGGCCCGCTACAATGAGCAGTTCTTC. This rearrangement joins TRBV7-2 to TRBJ2-1; TRBD2 might be the D (6 bases). This CDR3 contains 15 residues. In germline, CDR1 is SGHTA, CDR2 FQGNSA. Trimming shortened V by 2 bases and J by 3 bases, and 11 bases separated the two germline ends.

CDR3 coding DNA: TGTGCCAGCTCACCCCCAGGACAGGGGGCGCGAGGAAACACCATATATTTT. This codes for CASSPPGQGARGNTIYF. The chain uses TRBV18 and TRBJ1-3, with 11 bases lining up with TRBD1. The CDR3 extends over 17 amino acids. V was clipped by 3 bases and J by 4 bases; unmatched bases: 8. Germline V CDR1 and CDR2: KGHSH, LQKENI.

The genes are TRBV27 and TRBJ1-1; 7 bases line up with TRBD1. Germline loops: CDR1 MNHEY, CDR2 SMNVEV (reference sequence). The length of the CDR3 is 15 residues. Trimming removed 8 bases from V and 1 base from J; junction bases left unmatched: 10. In nucleotides, the CDR3 is TGTGCCAGCTCCCGCAGGGGGTTAAGGAACACTGAAGCTTTCTTT. This sequence encodes CASSRRGLRNTEAFF.

V is TRBV6-1 and J is TRBJ2-7; D unclear. CDR1 and CDR2 (germline): MNHNS, SASEGT. This CDR3 contains 12 residues. V was clipped by 3 bases and J by 2 bases, with 5 bases between them. The CDR3 DNA follows: TGTGCCAGCAGTGATCCAGCCTACGAGCAGTACTTC. It yields the protein CASSDPAYEQYF.

This clone was observed once. One end of the junction does not line up with germline, which may come from a read error. The J gene is TRBJ1-1, the V gene TRBV12-5; D perhaps matches TRBD1 (5 bases). The CDR3 extends over 10 amino acids. In germline, CDR1 is LGHNT, CDR2 FRNRAP. The CDR3 region is CASGLSGRIF. As DNA, the CDR3 is TGTGCTAGTGGTTTGTCAGGGCGGATCTTT.

The V and J genes are TRBV13 and TRBJ2-1; TRBD2 agrees at 14 bases. V shed 3 bases, J shed 7 bases, and the junction held 2 bases outside the gene matches. The germline V gene has CDR1 PRHDT and CDR2 FYEKMQ (reference sequence). The CDR3 length is 15 residues. CDR3 sequence: CASSFRLAGGNEQFF. The CDR3 DNA sequence: TGTGCCAGCAGCTTTAGACTAGCGGGGGGGAATGAGCAGTTCTTC.

CDR3 loop: CASSQADSLEQFF. The CDR3 region has the DNA TGCGCCAGCAGCCAAGCGGACTCTCTTGAGCAGTTCTTC. This chain uses TRBV4-3 with TRBJ2-1, with a tentative D call TRBD2 (5 bases). The CDR3 length is 13 residues. V lost 1 base and J lost 9, with 10 bases in between. Per germline, CDR1 LGHNA and CDR2 YSLEER.

Only a few counts were recorded for this clone. The rearrangement uses TRBV27 and TRBJ1-2, with 7 bases identical to TRBD1. Germline lookup yields CDR1 MNHEY and CDR2 SMNVEV (reference sequence). V shed 5 bases and J 5 bases; nucleotides not matched to a gene: 20. CDR3 length equals 18 residues. This chain's CDR3 is CASSARQGRPRGEYGYTF. For the CDR3, the DNA is TGTGCCAGCAGTGCCCGCCAGGGCCGTCCCAGGGGGGAGTATGGCTACACCTTC.

The chain has TRBV5-1 and TRBJ1-1, with 7 nucleotides matching TRBD1. Germline loops: CDR1 SGHRS, CDR2 YFSETQ. This CDR3 is built from 12 residues. The junction had 5 bases not matched to a gene; V was cut back by 3 bases and J by 9 bases. CDR3 in amino acids: CASSYDRDKAFF. For the CDR3, the DNA is TGCGCCAGCAGCTACGACAGGGATAAAGCTTTCTTT.

The chain uses TRBV30 and TRBJ1-6; D possibly corresponds to TRBD1 (5 bases). Trimming shortened V by 0 bases and J by 14 bases, and 20 bases separated the two germline ends. Germline CDR1 GTSNPN, CDR2 SVGIG (reference sequence). The CDR3 covers 15 residues. For the CDR3, the DNA is TGTGCCTGGAGTGTAGAAAGAGAACTTCCAGGGACCCTCCACTTT. Its translation is CAWSVERELPGTLHF.

This chain connects TRBV12-5 to TRBJ1-2; weak D call: TRBD1 (5 bases). V lost 5 bases, J lost 4 bases, and 20 bases lay in between. The CDR3 has 16 amino acids. Germline lookup yields CDR1 LGHNT and CDR2 FRNRAP. The CDR3 DNA sequence: TGTGCTAGTGGTGGAGGGACGGCAAGGTTGAGCTATGGCTACACCTTC. Amino acid sequence: CASGGGTARLSYGYTF.